This T cell receptor (beta chain) was sequenced in a study of T cells in Graves' hyperthyroidism and ophthalmopathy. Looked up from germline, CDR1 is SEHNR and CDR2 is FQNEAQ (reference sequence). The CDR3 is 16 residues long. Trimming removed 1 base from V and 10 bases from J, with 17 bases in between. The investigators amplified TCR beta CDR3 regions from RNA transcripts. HTBI primers drove first-round RT-PCR of the TCR CDR3. TCRdb passed the multiplex PCR reads through MiXCR, listing each CDR3 protein once. This sample yields 340,000 or so distinct CDR3 sequences, of which under 25% are seen a single time; about 50% belongs to the top ten. Patients aged 18 to 65 with hyperthyroidism were newly diagnosed, with duration under 2 months.

The sequencing sample was made of blood. The clonotype originates from a woman aged 45 to 65 with Graves' hyperthyroidism. The chain employs TRBV7-9 and TRBJ1-6; tentative D call: TRBD1 (5 bases). CDR3 protein: CASSLVGEFAESPLHF. CDR3 nucleotides: TGTGCCAGCAGCTTAGTAGGGGAGTTTGCGGAATCACCCCTCCACTTT.